This T cell receptor beta chain stems from a study of CD8 T cells in ankylosing spondylitis. The CDR3 runs to 13 residues. Germline CDR1 reads MNHNY; CDR2 reads SVGAGI (reference sequence). V shed 3 bases and J shed 8 bases, with 10 bases lying between them. Libraries for TCR beta were made by quantitative 5'-RACE with molecular barcodes. One entry per CDR3 protein, called by TCRdb with MiXCR from the 5' RACE reads. The sample gives fewer than 250,000 distinct CDR3 sequences, 30% to 35% of which show up once; about 4% is in the top ten. Study results and limitations: Relatively scarce in peripheral blood, disease-linked clones were CD8+. Blood from ankylosing spondylitis patients appeared to carry a characteristic roughly eight-variant TCR beta motif. Reported data indicate significant enrichment of disease-linked clones within matched ankylosing spondylitis synovial fluid.

This clonotype was counted only a few times. Its antigen is undetermined. The clonotype comes from a male donor with ankylosing spondylitis or in good health (not recorded which). The sequencing sample was made of blood, either unsorted or a sorted T cell fraction (not recorded which). The rearrangement uses TRBV6-6 and TRBJ1-4; D not resolved. The CDR3 DNA is TGTGCCAGCAGTTATTCAACGGGGGAAAAACTGTTTTTT. It encodes CASSYSTGEKLFF.